The clone carrying this T cell receptor (beta chain) was observed a few times. Its specificity is unknown. The mixed lymphocyte reaction cells were held in coculture (37°C) for 5 to 6 days. These data originate in a study of siplizumab effects on memory and regulatory T cells. Study-wide points: Confirmation was lacking for the suppressive function of proliferating Tregs derived from siplizumab cultures. Naive T cells were seen as more diverse than memory cells and as major alloresponse contributors. A small minority of alloreactive clones were mapped to unstimulated subsets.

Generated by immunoSEQ multiplex PCR, the TCRdb table keeps only in-frame clones and is missing some. This table holds about 19,000 clones, approximately 40% found once. The junction had 9 bases not matched to a gene; V was cut back by 11 bases and J by 6 bases. The V gene's germline CDR1 is MNHEY and CDR2 SVGAGI. The CDR3 length is 13 residues. The sample comprised CFSE-low (dividing) CD4+ T cells sorted from an allogeneic mixed lymphocyte reaction. The clonotype comes from a human donor in good health; the cells came from an allogeneic mixed lymphocyte reaction. Some clones in this sample may be carry-over from other donors' samples. This chain links TRBV6-5 with TRBJ1-1; TRBD1 aligns across 10 bases. The CDR3 DNA reads TGTGCCGCCAAGGGGACAGGGGTCTCTGAAGCTTTCTTT. Translating it yields CAAKGTGVSEAFF.